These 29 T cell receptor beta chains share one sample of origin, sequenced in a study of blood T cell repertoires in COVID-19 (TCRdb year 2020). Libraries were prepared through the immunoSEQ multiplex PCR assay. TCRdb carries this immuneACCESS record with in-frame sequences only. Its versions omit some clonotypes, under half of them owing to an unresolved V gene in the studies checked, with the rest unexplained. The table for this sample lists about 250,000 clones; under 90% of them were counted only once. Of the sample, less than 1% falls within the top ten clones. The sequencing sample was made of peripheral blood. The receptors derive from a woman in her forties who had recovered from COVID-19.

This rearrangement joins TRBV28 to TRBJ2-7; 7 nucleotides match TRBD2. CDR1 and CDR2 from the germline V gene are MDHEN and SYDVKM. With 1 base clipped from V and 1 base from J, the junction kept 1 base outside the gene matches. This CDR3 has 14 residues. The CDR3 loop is CASSLSGGSYEQYF. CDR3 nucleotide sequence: TGTGCCAGCAGTTTATCGGGGGGATCCTACGAGCAGTACTTC.

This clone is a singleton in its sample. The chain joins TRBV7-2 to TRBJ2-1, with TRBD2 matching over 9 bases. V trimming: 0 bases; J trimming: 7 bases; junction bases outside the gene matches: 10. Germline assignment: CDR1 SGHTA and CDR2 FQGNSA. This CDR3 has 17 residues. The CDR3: CASSLAVAGVWLNEQFF. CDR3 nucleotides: TGTGCCAGCAGCTTAGCGGTAGCGGGAGTATGGTTGAATGAGCAGTTCTTC.

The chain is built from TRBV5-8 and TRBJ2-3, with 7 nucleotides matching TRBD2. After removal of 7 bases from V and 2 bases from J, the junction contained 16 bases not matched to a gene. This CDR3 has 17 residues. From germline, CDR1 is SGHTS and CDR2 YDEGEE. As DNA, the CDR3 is TGTGCCAGCGAGCCCTTGGGACCTCTAGCGGCCACAGATACGCAGTATTTT. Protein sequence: CASEPLGPLAATDTQYF.

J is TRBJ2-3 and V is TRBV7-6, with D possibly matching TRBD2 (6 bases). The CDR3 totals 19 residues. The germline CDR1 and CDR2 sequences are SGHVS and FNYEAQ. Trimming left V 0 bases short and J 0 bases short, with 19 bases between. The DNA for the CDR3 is TGTGCCAGCAGCTTAGCTCGGGGTAGCGGAGGCCGAAGCACAGATACGCAGTATTTT. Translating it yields CASSLARGSGGRSTDTQYF.

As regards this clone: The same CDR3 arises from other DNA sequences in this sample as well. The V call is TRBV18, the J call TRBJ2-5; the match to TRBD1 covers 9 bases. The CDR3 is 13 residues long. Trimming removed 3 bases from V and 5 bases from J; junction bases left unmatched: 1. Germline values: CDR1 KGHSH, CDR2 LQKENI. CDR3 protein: CASSPGQGETQYF. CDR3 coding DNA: TGTGCCAGCTCACCCGGACAGGGGGAGACCCAGTACTTC.

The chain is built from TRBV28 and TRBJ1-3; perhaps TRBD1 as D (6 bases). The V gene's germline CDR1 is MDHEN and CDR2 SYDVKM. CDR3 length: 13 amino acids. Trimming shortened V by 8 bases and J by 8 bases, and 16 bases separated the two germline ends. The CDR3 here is CASRKQGFYTIYF. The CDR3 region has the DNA TGTGCCAGCCGGAAACAGGGTTTCTACACCATATATTTT.

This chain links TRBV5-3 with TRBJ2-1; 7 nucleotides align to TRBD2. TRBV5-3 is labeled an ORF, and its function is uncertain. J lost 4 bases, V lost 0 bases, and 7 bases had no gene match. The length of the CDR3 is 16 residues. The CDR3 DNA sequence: TGTGCCAGAAGCTTGGCCCCCGGGAGGACTTACAATGAGCAGTTCTTC. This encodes CARSLAPGRTYNEQFF.

The CDR3, as DNA: TGTGCCAGCAGCCAAAATCTTGGGACAGGGAACTATGGCTACACCTTC. Translated, it gives CASSQNLGTGNYGYTF. J is TRBJ1-2 and V is TRBV14; 9 bases agree with TRBD1. Germline V gene data show CDR1 as SGHDN and CDR2 as FVKESK. The CDR3 runs to 16 residues. Losses at the gene ends were 2 bases for V and 2 bases for J; bases not matched to a gene: 6.

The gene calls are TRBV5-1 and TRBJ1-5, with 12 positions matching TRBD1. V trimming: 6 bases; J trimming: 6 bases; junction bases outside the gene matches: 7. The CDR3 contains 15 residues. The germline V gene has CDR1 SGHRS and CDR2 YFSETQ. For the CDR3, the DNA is TGCGCCAGCAAACCGGGACAGGGGGCTGCTCAGCCCCAGCATTTT. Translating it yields CASKPGQGAAQPQHF.

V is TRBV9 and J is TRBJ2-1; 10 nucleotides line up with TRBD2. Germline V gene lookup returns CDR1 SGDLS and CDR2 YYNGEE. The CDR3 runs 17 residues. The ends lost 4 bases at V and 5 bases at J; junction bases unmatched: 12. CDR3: CASSPEASGSRNNEQFF. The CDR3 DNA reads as TGTGCCAGCAGCCCAGAGGCTAGCGGGAGCAGAAACAATGAGCAGTTCTTC.

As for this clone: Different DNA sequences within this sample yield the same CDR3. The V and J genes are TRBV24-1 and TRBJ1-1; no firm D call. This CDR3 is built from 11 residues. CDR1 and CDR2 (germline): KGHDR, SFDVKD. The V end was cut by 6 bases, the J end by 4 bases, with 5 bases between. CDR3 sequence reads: CATSRGTEAFF. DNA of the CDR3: TGTGCCACCAGTCGGGGCACTGAAGCTTTCTTT.

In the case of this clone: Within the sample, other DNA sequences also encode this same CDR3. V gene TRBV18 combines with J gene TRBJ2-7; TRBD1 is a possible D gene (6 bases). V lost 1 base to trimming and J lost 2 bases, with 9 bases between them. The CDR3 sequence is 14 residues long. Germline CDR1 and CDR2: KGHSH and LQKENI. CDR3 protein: CASSPRQGTYEQYF. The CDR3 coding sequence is TGTGCCAGCTCACCACGGCAGGGGACCTACGAGCAGTACTTC.

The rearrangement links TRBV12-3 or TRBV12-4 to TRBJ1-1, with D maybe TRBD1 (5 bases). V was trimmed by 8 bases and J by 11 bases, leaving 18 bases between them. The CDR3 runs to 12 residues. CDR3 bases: TGTGCCAGCGGATATGGGGGGGAGAGGGCTTTCTTT. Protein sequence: CASGYGGERAFF.

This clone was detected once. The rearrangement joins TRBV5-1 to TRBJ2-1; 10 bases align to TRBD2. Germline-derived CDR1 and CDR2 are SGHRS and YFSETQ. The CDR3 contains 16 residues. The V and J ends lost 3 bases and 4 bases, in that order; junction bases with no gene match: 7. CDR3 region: CASSSSAGGGYNEQFF. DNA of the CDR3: TGCGCCAGCAGCTCTTCAGCGGGAGGGGGGTACAATGAGCAGTTCTTC. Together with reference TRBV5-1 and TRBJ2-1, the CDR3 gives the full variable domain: KAGVTQTPRYLIKTRGQQVTLSCSPISGHRSVSWYQQTPGQGLQFLFEYFSETQRNKGNFPGRFSGRQFSNSRSEMNVSTLELGDSALYLCASSSSAGGGYNEQFFGPGTRLTVL.

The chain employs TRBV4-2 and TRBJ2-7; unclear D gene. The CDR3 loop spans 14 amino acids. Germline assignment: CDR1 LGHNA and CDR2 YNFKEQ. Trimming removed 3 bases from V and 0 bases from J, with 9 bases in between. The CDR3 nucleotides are TGTGCCAGCAGCCAGGTATTGAGCTCCTACGAGCAGTACTTC. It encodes CASSQVLSSYEQYF.

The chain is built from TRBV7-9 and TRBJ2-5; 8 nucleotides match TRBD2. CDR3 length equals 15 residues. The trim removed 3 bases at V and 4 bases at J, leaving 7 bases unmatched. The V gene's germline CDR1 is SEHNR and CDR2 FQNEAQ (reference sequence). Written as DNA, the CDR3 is TGTGCCAGCAGCTTTGATTGGACTAGCCTAGAGACCCAGTACTTC. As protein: CASSFDWTSLETQYF.

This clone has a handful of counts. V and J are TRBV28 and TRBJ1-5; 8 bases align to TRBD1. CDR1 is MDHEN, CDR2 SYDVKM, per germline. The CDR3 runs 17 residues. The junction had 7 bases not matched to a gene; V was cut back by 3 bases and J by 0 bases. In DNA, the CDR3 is TGTGCCAGCAGTTTTGCCCGACAGGGGTTTAGCAATCAGCCCCAGCATTTT. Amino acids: CASSFARQGFSNQPQHF.

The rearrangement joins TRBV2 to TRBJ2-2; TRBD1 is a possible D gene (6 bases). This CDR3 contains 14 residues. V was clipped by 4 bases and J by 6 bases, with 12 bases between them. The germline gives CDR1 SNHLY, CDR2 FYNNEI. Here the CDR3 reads CASSGNRDPGELFF. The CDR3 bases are TGTGCCAGCAGTGGAAACAGGGATCCCGGGGAGCTGTTTTTT.

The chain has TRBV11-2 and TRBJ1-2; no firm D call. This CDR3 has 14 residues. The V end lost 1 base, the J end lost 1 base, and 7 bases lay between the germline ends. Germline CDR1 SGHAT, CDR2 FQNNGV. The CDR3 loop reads CASSLGGDNYGYTF. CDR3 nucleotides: TGTGCCAGCAGCTTAGGCGGGGATAACTATGGCTACACCTTC.

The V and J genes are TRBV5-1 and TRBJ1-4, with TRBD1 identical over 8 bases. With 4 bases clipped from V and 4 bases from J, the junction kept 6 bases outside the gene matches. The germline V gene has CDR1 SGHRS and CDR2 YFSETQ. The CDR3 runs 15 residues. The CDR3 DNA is TGCGCCAGCAGCGCGGGACAGGCGGTTAATGAAAAACTGTTTTTT. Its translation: CASSAGQAVNEKLFF.

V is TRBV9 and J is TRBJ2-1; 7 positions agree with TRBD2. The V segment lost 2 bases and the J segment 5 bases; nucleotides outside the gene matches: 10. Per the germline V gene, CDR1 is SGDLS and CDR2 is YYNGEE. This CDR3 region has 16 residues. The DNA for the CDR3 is TGTGCCAGCAGCGTCACTCCGGGAGGACTAAACAATGAGCAGTTCTTC. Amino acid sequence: CASSVTPGGLNNEQFF.

The CDR3: CASSFEGPGANVLTF. CDR3 sequence (DNA): TGTGCCAGCAGTTTTGAGGGTCCCGGGGCCAACGTCCTGACTTTC. The V call is TRBV27, the J call TRBJ2-6, with D maybe TRBD2 (5 bases). V was pared by 3 bases and J by 4 bases, with 10 bases between. CDR1 and CDR2 from the germline V gene are MNHEY and SMNVEV (reference sequence). There are 15 residues in the CDR3.

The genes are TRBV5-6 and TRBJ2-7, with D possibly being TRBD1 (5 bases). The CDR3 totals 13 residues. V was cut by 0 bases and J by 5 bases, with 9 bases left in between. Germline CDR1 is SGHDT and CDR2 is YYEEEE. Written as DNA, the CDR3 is TGTGCCAGCAGCTTGGGGCAGGGTGACGAGCAGTACTTC. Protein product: CASSLGQGDEQYF.

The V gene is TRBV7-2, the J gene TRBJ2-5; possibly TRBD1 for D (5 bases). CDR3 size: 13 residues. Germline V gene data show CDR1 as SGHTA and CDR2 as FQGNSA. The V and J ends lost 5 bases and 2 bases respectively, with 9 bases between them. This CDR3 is CASSMGLQETQYF. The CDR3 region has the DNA TGTGCCAGCAGCATGGGGCTGCAAGAGACCCAGTACTTC.

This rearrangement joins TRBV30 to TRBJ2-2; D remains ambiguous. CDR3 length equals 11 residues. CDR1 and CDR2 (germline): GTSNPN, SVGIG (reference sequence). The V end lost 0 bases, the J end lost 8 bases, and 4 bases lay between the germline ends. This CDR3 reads CAWSVAGELFF. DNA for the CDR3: TGTGCCTGGAGTGTCGCGGGGGAGCTGTTTTTT.

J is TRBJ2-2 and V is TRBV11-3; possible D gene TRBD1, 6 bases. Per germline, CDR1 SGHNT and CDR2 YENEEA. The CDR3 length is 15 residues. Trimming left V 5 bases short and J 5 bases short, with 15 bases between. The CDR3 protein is CASSPEQGWTGELFF. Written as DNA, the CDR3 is TGTGCCAGCAGCCCCGAACAGGGATGGACCGGGGAGCTGTTTTTT. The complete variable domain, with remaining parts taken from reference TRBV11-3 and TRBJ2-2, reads EAGVVQSPRYKIIEKKQPVAFWCNPISGHNTLYWYLQNLGQGPELLIRYENEEAVDDSQLPKDRFSAERLKGVDSTLKIQPAELGDSAVYLCASSPEQGWTGELFFGEGSRLTVL.

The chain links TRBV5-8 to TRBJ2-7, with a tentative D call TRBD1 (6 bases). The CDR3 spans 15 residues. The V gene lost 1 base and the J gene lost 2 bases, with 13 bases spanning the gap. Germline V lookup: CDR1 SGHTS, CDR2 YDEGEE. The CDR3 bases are TGTGCCAGCAGCTTGTTTGACAGGTCCGCCTACGAGCAGTACTTC. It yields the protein CASSLFDRSAYEQYF.

The CDR3 region has the DNA TGTGCCAGCAGTACACGGGACAGGGCCTACGAGCAGTACTTC. Translated, it gives CASSTRDRAYEQYF. The rearrangement uses TRBV28 and TRBJ2-7; 9 nucleotides agree with TRBD1. Germline V gives CDR1 MDHEN, CDR2 SYDVKM. After removal of 5 bases from V and 2 bases from J, the junction contained 4 bases not matched to a gene. CDR3 length: 14 residues. The full variable domain, its missing parts supplied by reference TRBV28 and TRBJ2-7, is DVKVTQSSRYLVKRTGEKVFLECVQDMDHENMFWYRQDPGLGLRLIYFSYDVKMKEKGDIPEGYSVSREKKERFSLILESASTNQTSMYLCASSTRDRAYEQYFGPGTRLTVT.

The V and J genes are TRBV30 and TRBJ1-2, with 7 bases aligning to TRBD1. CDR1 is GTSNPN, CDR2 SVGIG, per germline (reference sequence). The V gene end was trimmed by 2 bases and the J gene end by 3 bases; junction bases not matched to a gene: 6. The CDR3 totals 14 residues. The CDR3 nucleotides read TGTGCCTGGAGTCAGGGCAGGGGGGACTATGGCTACACCTTC. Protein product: CAWSQGRGDYGYTF. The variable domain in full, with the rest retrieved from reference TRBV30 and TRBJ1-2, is SQTIHQWPATLVQPVGSPLSLECTVEGTSNPNLYWYRQAAGRGLQLLFYSVGIGQISSEVPQNLSASRPQDRQFILSSKKLLLSDSGFYLCAWSQGRGDYGYTFGSGTRLTVV.